The T cell receptor beta chain under discussion was sequenced for a study of metastatic and nonmetastatic thyroid tumors. The overall study: The comparison covered peripheral blood and tumor or nodule tissue in malignant and benign thyroid patients. Study results and caveats: The study reportedly found significantly higher TCR beta diversity in malignant thyroid tumors than benign nodules, in blood and tumor.

As concerns this clone: As yet, its antigen is unknown.

None of the patients had undergone any treatment ahead of thyroid surgery. TCRdb recomputed clones from the PCR reads via MiXCR. The table lists about 33,000 clones, 15% to 20% of them singletons, with around an eighth in the top ten. The TCR sequence derives from a male donor with papillary thyroid cancer or a benign thyroid nodule (not recorded which). Some clones in this sample may be carry-over from other donors' samples. Sequencing input: blood.

The chain's CDR3 is CSAGLAGAPFF. CDR3 bases: TGCAGTGCTGGCTTAGCGGGAGCGCCGTTCTTC. The chain is built from TRBV20-1 and TRBJ2-1, with 9 bases aligning to TRBD2. The ends lost 5 bases at V and 15 bases at J; junction bases unmatched: 8. The CDR3 loop spans 11 amino acids. Looked up from germline, CDR1 is DFQATT and CDR2 is SNEGSKA (reference sequence).